Below are 20 T cell receptor beta chains sequenced from a single sample in a study of blood T cell repertoires in COVID-19. The data were produced by immunoSEQ multiplex PCR, yet TCRdb's version contains in-frame clones alone and is incomplete. In the table there are 130,000 or so clones, 84% of which are singletons. The specimen sequenced was peripheral blood. The receptor set was obtained from a man aged 55-75 years with acute or convalescent COVID-19.

Only one count was recorded for this clone. The rearrangement uses TRBV3-1 (or the pseudogene TRBV3-2) and TRBJ1-2; 10 bases match TRBD1. This CDR3 region has 15 residues. The germline CDR1 and CDR2 sequences are LGHDT and YNNKEL (reference sequence). V lost 1 base and J lost 8; bases outside the gene matches: 7. The CDR3 sequence is CASSQASRDRGGYTF. The CDR3 DNA sequence: TGTGCCAGCAGCCAAGCTAGCAGGGACAGGGGAGGCTACACCTTC.

The CDR3: CASTLNSIQAFSGANVLTF. CDR3 bases: TGTGCCAGCACCCTGAATTCTATACAGGCTTTCTCTGGGGCCAACGTCCTGACTTTC. V gene TRBV5-4 combines with J gene TRBJ2-6; D may be TRBD1 (5 bases). The CDR3 is 19 amino acids. V lost 6 bases and J 0 bases, leaving 22 bases between the germline ends. CDR1 SGHNT and CDR2 YYREEE come from the germline V gene (reference sequence).

This clone has just one count. The V and J genes are TRBV7-7 and TRBJ2-5; no clear D. Trimming took off 4 bases at V and 5 bases at J, with 14 bases between the two ends. Germline V gives CDR1 SSHAT, CDR2 FNYEAQ (reference sequence). The CDR3 runs 14 residues. CDR3 sequence reads: CASSSAVSSETQYF. Here the CDR3 DNA reads TGTGCCAGCAGCTCGGCGGTGAGCTCGGAGACCCAGTACTTC.

The V call is TRBV10-1, the J call TRBJ2-7; D gene ambiguous. Germline values: CDR1 WNHNN, CDR2 SYGVQD (reference sequence). The CDR3 totals 14 residues. V was cut by 3 bases and J by 3 bases, with 12 bases left in between. The CDR3 is CASSDSARNYEQYF. The CDR3 DNA is TGCGCCAGCAGTGATTCAGCCAGGAACTACGAGCAGTACTTC.

V usage is TRBV10-3 and J usage is TRBJ2-3, with TRBD2 identical over 7 bases. The J segment lost 0 bases and the V segment lost 10 bases, leaving 7 bases of the junction unmatched. This CDR3 region has 14 residues. Germline V gives CDR1 ENHRY, CDR2 SYGVKD. CDR3 coding DNA: TGTGCCACCCTACGGGGGGTTAGCACAGATACGCAGTATTTT. Translated, it gives CATLRGVSTDTQYF.

This clone has more than one count but fewer than ten. The chain uses TRBV6-5 and TRBJ1-2, with TRBD1 identical over 11 bases. Germline lookup yields CDR1 MNHEY and CDR2 SVGAGI. There are 13 residues in the CDR3. The ends lost 9 bases at V and 8 bases at J; junction bases unmatched: 8. The CDR3 here is CARGTGGSFGYTF. The CDR3, as DNA: TGTGCCAGGGGGACAGGGGGATCATTCGGCTACACCTTC.

This chain links TRBV12-3 or TRBV12-4 with TRBJ1-1; the D is unclear. V lost 1 base, J lost 8 bases, and 8 bases lay in between. The CDR3 is 12 amino acids. Written as DNA, the CDR3 is TGTGCCAGCAGTTTAGGTTCGGGGGAAGCTTTCTTT. Its protein is CASSLGSGEAFF.

This clone has a handful of counts. The chain joins TRBV19 to TRBJ1-4, with TRBD1 matching over 7 bases. The V gene end was trimmed by 1 base and the J gene end by 0 bases; junction bases not matched to a gene: 5. The CDR3 runs 17 residues. Germline V gene lookup returns CDR1 LNHDA and CDR2 SQIVND (reference sequence). CDR3 amino acids: CASSIARDSATNEKLFF. For the CDR3, the DNA is TGTGCCAGTAGTATAGCACGGGACAGCGCAACTAATGAAAAACTGTTTTTT. The full variable domain, rest sourced from reference TRBV19 and TRBJ1-4, is DGGITQSPKYLFRKEGQNVTLSCEQNLNHDAMYWYRQDPGQGLRLIYYSQIVNDFQKGDIAEGYSVSREKKESFPLTVTSAQKNPTAFYLCASSIARDSATNEKLFFGSGTQLSVL.

The V gene is TRBV19, the J gene TRBJ1-1; possible D gene TRBD1, 5 bases. The ends were cut back, 7 bases at V and 2 bases at J, with 8 bases in the middle. Germline V CDR1 and CDR2: LNHDA, SQIVND (reference sequence). The CDR3 length is 12 residues. The CDR3 here is CASTDRNTEAFF. In nucleotides, the CDR3 is TGTGCCAGTACCGACAGAAACACTGAAGCTTTCTTT.

The gene calls are TRBV11-3 and TRBJ2-1; a possible D gene is TRBD2 (7 bases). Trimming cost V 1 base and J 3 bases, with 16 bases left between them. The CDR3 is 17 amino acids. The germline CDR1 and CDR2 sequences are SGHNT and YENEEA. Here the CDR3 reads CASSLGLAGERYNEQFF. The CDR3 DNA reads as TGTGCCAGCAGCTTAGGACTAGCAGGGGAACGCTACAATGAGCAGTTCTTC.

A single count supports this clone. The chain recombines TRBV7-9 with TRBJ1-5; TRBD1 aligns across 8 bases. The V gene end was trimmed by 5 bases and the J gene end by 9 bases; junction bases not matched to a gene: 9. The CDR3 is made up of 14 amino acids. CDR1 is SEHNR, CDR2 FQNEAQ, per germline (reference sequence). In DNA, the CDR3 is TGTGCCAGCAGCGCAGGGGGCCTAGGGAGGCCCCAGCATTTT. This encodes CASSAGGLGRPQHF. The variable domain in full, completed from reference TRBV7-9 and TRBJ1-5, reads DTGVSQNPRHKITKRGQNVTFRCDPISEHNRLYWYRQTLGQGPEFLTYFQNEAQLEKSRLLSDRFSAERPKGSFSTLEIQRTEQGDSAMYLCASSAGGLGRPQHFGDGTRLSIL.

The V and J genes are TRBV10-3 and TRBJ2-2; possibly TRBD1 for D (5 bases). Germline V gene data show CDR1 as ENHRY and CDR2 as SYGVKD. This CDR3 region has 11 residues. The germline V and J ends were trimmed by 3 bases and 10 bases, with 6 bases remaining between them. The CDR3: CAISEGQELFF. The DNA of the CDR3 is TGTGCCATCAGTGAAGGACAGGAGCTGTTTTTT.

This clone was found a few times. This chain joins TRBV6-5 and TRBJ2-7; 9 bases are a match to TRBD1. Germline loops: CDR1 MNHEY, CDR2 SVGAGI. The ends lost 6 bases at V and 1 base at J; junction bases unmatched: 7. This CDR3 has 15 amino acids. The CDR3 region has the DNA TGTGCCAGCAGAAGGGACAGGGTGGCATCCTACGAGCAGTACTTC. This gives the protein CASRRDRVASYEQYF.

The chain combines TRBV3-1 (or the pseudogene TRBV3-2) with TRBJ1-3, with unresolved D. Germline-derived CDR1 and CDR2 are LGHDT and YNNKEL (reference sequence). V shed 5 bases and J shed 3 bases, with 5 bases lying between them. The CDR3 totals 12 residues. CDR3 nucleotides: TGTGCCAGCAGCTCCTATGGAAACACCATATATTTT. It translates to CASSSYGNTIYF.

The chain has TRBV30 and TRBJ2-4; D perhaps matches TRBD2 (5 bases). CDR3 size: 12 residues. The ends were cut back, 4 bases at V and 10 bases at J, with 14 bases in the middle. Germline V gives CDR1 GTSNPN, CDR2 SVGIG (reference sequence). The DNA of the CDR3 is TGTGCCTGGACGGGGAAGGGTAGGATTCAGTACTTC. Amino acid sequence: CAWTGKGRIQYF.

The J gene is TRBJ2-1, the V gene TRBV6-6; 9 bases match TRBD2. Germline V gene sequence: CDR1 MNHNY, CDR2 SVGAGI (reference sequence). This CDR3 has 16 amino acids. The V gene end was trimmed by 5 bases and the J gene end by 7 bases; junction bases not matched to a gene: 12. The CDR3 sequence is CASSPEVRGRVNEQFF. In nucleotides, the CDR3 is TGTGCCAGCAGTCCAGAGGTTCGCGGGAGGGTTAATGAGCAGTTCTTC.

This rearrangement joins TRBV2 to TRBJ1-2, with 9 bases fitting TRBD1. The V gene's germline CDR1 is SNHLY and CDR2 FYNNEI. The CDR3 has 17 residues. V lost 4 bases and J lost 3; bases outside the gene matches: 12. CDR3 sequence reads: CASSVSGQGSEDYGYTF. CDR3 nucleotides: TGTGCCAGCAGTGTTTCGGGACAGGGTTCCGAGGACTATGGCTACACCTTC.

The chain uses TRBV4-2 and TRBJ2-2; D perhaps matches TRBD1 (6 bases). This CDR3 spans 16 amino acids. Trimming removed 0 bases from V and 2 bases from J, with 10 bases in between. CDR1 and CDR2 (germline): LGHNA, YNFKEQ. This CDR3 reads CASSQDEQGNTGELFF. CDR3 DNA sequence: TGTGCCAGCAGCCAAGACGAACAGGGTAACACCGGGGAGCTGTTTTTT.

The J gene is TRBJ1-3, the V gene TRBV5-1, with 10 nucleotides matching TRBD1. V shed 4 bases and J 1 base; nucleotides not matched to a gene: 5. CDR3 length: 16 amino acids. CDR1 and CDR2 from the germline V gene are SGHRS and YFSETQ. The CDR3 DNA reads as TGCGCCAGCAGCGCGGGACAGGGGTTTTCTGGAAACACCATATATTTT. It encodes CASSAGQGFSGNTIYF.

The chain is built from TRBV29-1 and TRBJ2-3, with 7 nucleotides matching TRBD2. The germline V gene encodes CDR1 SQVTM and CDR2 ANQGSEA. V gave up 3 bases and J gave up 0 bases; unmatched junction bases: 6. This CDR3 comprises 15 residues. CDR3 in DNA: TGCAGCGTTGAGGGGGGGGTCCCCAGCACAGATACGCAGTATTTT. Amino acids: CSVEGGVPSTDTQYF.